This passage covers 2 T cell receptor beta chains from one sample sequenced in a study of beta chain features in type 1 diabetes. Notes on the study in general: TCRB CDR3s from Type 1 diabetes patients were moderately but significantly shorter in all four CD4+ subsets.

Expressed TCRB transcripts were sequenced because the isolated RNA had all been reverse transcribed beforehand. Sequencing used immunoSEQ multiplex PCR; TCRdb keeps in-frame clones, though not all of them. The table lists hundreds of thousands of clones, about 15% of them singletons. Their target antigens are unknown. The sequencing input was naive CD4+ T cells from blood. The origin of the receptors is a man between 18 and 35 years old with type 1 diabetes.

This clone has more than one count but fewer than ten. For the CDR3, the DNA is TGCGCCAGCAGCCCGTGGACTCAGCCTGACACTGAAGCTTTCTTT. Its translation is CASSPWTQPDTEAFF. The chain joins TRBV5-1 to TRBJ1-1; D call uncertain. The germline CDR1 and CDR2 sequences are SGHRS and YFSETQ. The length of the CDR3 is 15 residues. V was trimmed by 4 bases and J by 3 bases, leaving 16 bases between them.

As to this clone: At the DNA level, this CDR3 is encoded by other sequences in the same sample as well. The chain has TRBV28 and TRBJ1-2; D remains unclear. V lost 5 bases and J 5 bases, leaving 6 bases between the germline ends. Germline V lookup: CDR1 MDHEN, CDR2 SYDVKM. The CDR3 length is 11 residues. CDR3 protein: CASSLRYGYTF. In DNA, the CDR3 is TGTGCCAGCAGTCTGAGATATGGCTACACCTTC.